The clone carrying this T cell receptor (beta chain) appeared a few times. Its antigen is as yet unknown. The CDR3 has 14 amino acids. The ends were cut back, 2 bases at V and 4 bases at J, with 8 bases in the middle. Germline V gene data show CDR1 as SGHNT and CDR2 as YENEEA. The source of the sample is a study of T-cell memory formation after mild COVID-19. Across the whole study: TCR clusters largely stayed donor specific.

Constant-segment primers were used for 5'RACE, and the resulting TCR alpha and TCR beta cDNA libraries carried sample barcodes and UMIs. MiXCR, applied by TCRdb to the 5' RACE reads, yields one record per CDR3 protein. The sample has under 110,000 distinct CDR3 sequences; over 10% are singletons. Findings of the study overall: Mainly CM and EM harbored the contracting CD4+ clones; mainly EMRA harbored the CD8+ ones. The SARS-CoV-2 specificity of second-wave clones reaching peak at day 37 remained unverified.

The source material was PBMCs or a T cell subset sorted from them (not recorded which). This TCR was recovered from an adult woman who had mild COVID-19 (a few samples of this study predate the infection). Cell type and time point are not known. V is TRBV11-3 and J is TRBJ2-2; perhaps TRBD2 as D (5 bases). CDR3 residues: CASSLNRGTGELFF. The CDR3 DNA sequence: TGTGCCAGCAGCTTAAATCGGGGCACCGGGGAGCTGTTTTTT.